Sequencing of this TCR beta chain was carried out in a study of blood T cell repertoires in COVID-19 (dated by TCRdb to 2020 to 2021). General notes on the study: Samples from collaborators originated in the United States, Italy and Spain and spanned both the acute and convalescent phases of COVID-19. The material from the prospective study consisted of cDNA or gDNA derived from T cells, B-cell-depleted T cells, or PBMCs. Deeply sampled blood TCRbeta repertoires from subjects exposed to, actively infected with, or recovered from COVID-19 were included in the dataset. The repertoires were made available in a free public database intended to serve as a resource for research on the immune response to SARS-CoV-2. Samples came from the ongoing ImmuneRACE study (first 160 participants) plus 1,254 subjects from 6 global collaborators. Sample metadata almost always included a de-identified subject ID, COVID-19 status, age in years and sex. HLA class I and class II types, where available, came from metadata supplied by the sample provider rather than from assay-based typing. Overall results and qualifications from the work: The amount of clinical and demographic metadata varied by source and participant and was provided uncurated.

The immunoSEQ Assay, a bias-controlled multiplex PCR, was used to amplify TCRbeta CDR3 regions from genomic DNA. As for the authors' bioinformatics: Nucleated cell counts per sample were estimated from amplification of reference gene primers within the assay. To quantify the absolute abundance of each unique TCRbeta CDR3 rearrangement, sequence reads were collapsed and filtered. For each sample, productive Simpson clonality was calculated by taking the square root of Simpson's diversity index across productive rearrangements. As stored in TCRdb, this immuneACCESS dataset retains in-frame rearrangements with V and J assigned. A fraction of the clones does not appear; measured against another copy, unresolved V genes explain less than half of the discrepancy, and the remainder lacks a known reason. V and J calls and clone size are as listed in that table; D and trimming were resolved from the DNA. The sample profile shows a few hundred thousand clones; around four fifths of them were found once. The ten largest make up roughly 2.9% of the sample.

Each collaborating institution followed its own protocols to collect whole blood in K2EDTA tubes. For TCRbeta analysis, collaborators shipped samples in one of three forms: frozen whole blood, isolated PBMCs, or DNA extracted from either of those sample types. With regard to this clone: The antigen it binds to is not known. Base qualities are missing; no much larger clone stands one base away.

Trimming at the junction amounts to 5 bases on V and 7 bases on J, and the germline ends lie 11 bases apart. Spanning cysteine to phenylalanine, the CDR3 consists of 12 amino acids. Just the 36-base CDR3 DNA is kept, in frame starting at base 1. The germline V gene supplies CDR1 MDHEN and CDR2 SYDVKM. Recombination joined TRBV28 with TRBJ1-1, with a weak D call of TRBD1 (5 bases match). What was sequenced was peripheral blood. The receptor was derived from a man aged 50 to 60 with active or convalescent COVID-19. The nucleotide sequence reads TGTGCCAGCAGTCACCTCCAGGGTGAAGCTTTCTTT. It specifies CASSHLQGEAFF. Outside the CDR3, residues come from the reference TRBV28 and TRBJ1-1 proteins, so the full variable domain is: DVKVTQSSRYLVKRTGEKVFLECVQDMDHENMFWYRQDPGLGLRLIYFSYDVKMKEKGDIPEGYSVSREKKERFSLILESASTNQTSMYLCASSHLQGEAFFGQGTRLTVV.